Listed below are T cell receptor beta chains from one sample, sequenced in a study of T-cell reconstitution after alpha-beta-depleted transplantation in children. From the PCR reads, TCRdb called clonotypes with MiXCR, one entry per CDR3 protein. The table has some 490,000 distinct CDR3 sequences, approximately 12% seen once; the top ten hold about 5%. The starting material was PBMCs from the stem cell graft donor, obtained from the stem cell graft. Every receptor here comes from a human donor who donated a stem cell graft to a child with combined immunodeficiency. Both conserved end residues are part of each CDR3. The D gene is left open where the match is weak. Clone size is stated in some rows and not others, as once, few, many or a class when expanded.

DNA,CDR3,size,J,D,V
TGTGCCTGGAGTGTGGAGTCCTACGAGCAGTACTTC,CAWSVESYEQYF,.,TRBJ2-7,.,TRBV30
TGTGCCAGCTCACCACCGCGGCAGGGAATTTACAATGAGCAGTTCTTC,CASSPPRQGIYNEQFF,few,TRBJ2-1,.,TRBV18
TGTGCCAGCCTAAAGGGAGGGGGACTCTTCACAGATACGCAGTATTTT,CASLKGGGLFTDTQYF,few,TRBJ2-3,.,TRBV12-3/TRBV12-4
TGCGCCAGCAGCCTTGCGGGGGGTCGAGTCTACGAGCAGTACTTC,CASSLAGGRVYEQYF,once,TRBJ2-7,TRBD2,TRBV4-1
TGCGCCAGCAGCTTGGCGGGGGCCCGGACAGATACGCAGTATTTT,CASSLAGARTDTQYF,few,TRBJ2-3,.,TRBV5-1
TGTGCCAGCAGTCACGGCCCTAGATCTGATTACTTC,CASSHGPRSDYF,.,TRBJ2-5,.,TRBV6-6
TGCAGTGCCCATAGAATGGCAGTCCCTCAATACGAGCAGTTCTTC,CSAHRMAVPQYEQFF,many,TRBJ2-1,.,TRBV20-1
TGTGCCAGCAGCCCCCTGACAGGGTTGGGCACTGAAGCTTTCTTT,CASSPLTGLGTEAFF,.,TRBJ1-1,TRBD1,TRBV7-2
TGCGCCAGCAGCCAAGATAGAGCGGGGGGGCGTACAGATACGCAGTATTTT,CASSQDRAGGRTDTQYF,many,TRBJ2-3,TRBD2,TRBV4-3
TGCGCCAGCAGCTTTGCGCCGGGACAGGGGTTATACGAGCAGTACTTC,CASSFAPGQGLYEQYF,few,TRBJ2-7,TRBD1,TRBV5-1
TGTGCCAGTAGTCATCACAGGGGGCGCGGTGAAAAACTGTTTTTT,CASSHHRGRGEKLFF,.,TRBJ1-4,TRBD1,TRBV19
TGTGCCAGCAGCAGACCCGGGACTAGCAATAATGAGCAGTTCTTC,CASSRPGTSNNEQFF,many,TRBJ2-1,TRBD2,TRBV7-9
TGTGCTAGCAGCTTAGGGGACAGTGAAGCTTTCTTT,CASSLGDSEAFF,.,TRBJ1-1,TRBD1,TRBV7-7
TGCGCCAGCAGCCCACAGGGGGCTAGGTCACCCCTCCACTTT,CASSPQGARSPLHF,few,TRBJ1-6,TRBD1,TRBV5-1
TGTGCCAGCAGCTCGGCGGGAGTGCGGGAGCAGTACTTC,CASSSAGVREQYF,.,TRBJ2-7,TRBD2,TRBV7-2
TGTGCCACCAGTGAGTCGACAGGGTGGTTGGTGGAGACCCAGTACTTC,CATSESTGWLVETQYF,few,TRBJ2-5,TRBD1,TRBV24-1
TGTGCCAGCAGTAGTCGGGGACTAGAAACAGATACGCAGTATTTT,CASSSRGLETDTQYF,few,TRBJ2-3,TRBD2,TRBV6-1
TGCGCCAGCAGCCGAAAAAATTCTCCGGGACAGGGGTATGCCTCCTCTGGGGCCAACGTCCTGACTTTC,CASSRKNSPGQGYASSGANVLTF,.,TRBJ2-6,TRBD1,TRBV4-1
TGCGCCAGCAGCCAAGAACAGGCGGGCTCCTACGAGCAGTACTTC,CASSQEQAGSYEQYF,many,TRBJ2-7,.,TRBV4-3
TGTGCCACCAGCAGAGCTAGCGATCCCTACGAGCAGTACTTC,CATSRASDPYEQYF,many,TRBJ2-7,.,TRBV15